Included here is one T cell receptor beta chain sequence, with context. CDR1 is MGHDK and CDR2 is SYGVNS in the germline V gene. V lost 5 bases and J 10 bases, leaving 9 bases between the germline ends. This CDR3 region has 11 residues. Repertoires were generated with immunoSEQ multiplex PCR, while TCRdb's copy carries only in-frame clones and drops some. The sample carries some 70,000 clones, roughly 84% recorded once. This specimen comes from a study of blood T cell repertoires in COVID-19. V and J are TRBV25-1 and TRBJ2-1; weak D call: TRBD1 (6 bases). Sample: peripheral blood. The sequence derives from a man aged 45-65 years with active COVID-19. The CDR3 DNA sequence: TGTGCCAGCAGTAACGGACAGGAGCAGTTCTTC. It codes for CASSNGQEQFF.